This is a list of T cell receptor beta chains from one sample in a study of T cells after yellow fever vaccination. From the 5' RACE reads, TCRdb called clonotypes with MiXCR, one entry per CDR3 protein. The sample holds about 350,000 distinct CDR3 sequences, approximately 8% seen once. The sequenced sample was PBMCs, obtained about 41 days after the first yellow fever vaccination. Receptor source: a man between 18 and 35 years old who received the YFV17D yellow fever vaccine. Both conserved end residues are part of each CDR3. Each record gives: J gene, clone size, D gene, V gene, CDR3 protein, CDR3 DNA. The D gene is left open where the match is weak. The size of a clone is reported for some rows only, either as once, few or many, or as a class for expanded clones.

j_gene: TRBJ1-4; abundance: NA; d_gene: TRBD1; v_gene: TRBV6-2/TRBV6-3; CDR3aa: CASTGQGNEKLFF; CDR3nt: TGTGCCAGCACGGGACAGGGAAATGAAAAACTGTTTTTT
j_gene: TRBJ2-7; abundance: NA; d_gene: NA; v_gene: TRBV19; CDR3aa: CASSMGQNEQYF; CDR3nt: TGTGCCAGTAGTATGGGACAAAACGAGCAGTACTTC
j_gene: TRBJ2-7; abundance: few; d_gene: TRBD1; v_gene: TRBV2; CDR3aa: CASSEPIQGAAHEQYF; CDR3nt: TGTGCCAGCAGTGAACCTATACAGGGGGCTGCCCACGAGCAGTACTTC
j_gene: TRBJ2-7; abundance: NA; d_gene: NA; v_gene: TRBV6-2/TRBV6-3; CDR3aa: CASSYRWAYEQYF; CDR3nt: TGTGCCAGCAGTTACAGGTGGGCCTACGAGCAGTACTTC
j_gene: TRBJ1-5; abundance: few; d_gene: NA; v_gene: TRBV4-1; CDR3aa: CASSQNPINQPQHF; CDR3nt: TGCGCCAGCAGCCAGAACCCGATTAATCAGCCCCAGCATTTT
j_gene: TRBJ2-3; abundance: NA; d_gene: NA; v_gene: TRBV7-6; CDR3aa: CASSYPLKPSSTDTQYF; CDR3nt: TGTGCCAGCAGCTATCCATTGAAGCCATCTAGCACAGATACGCAGTATTTT
j_gene: TRBJ2-1; abundance: NA; d_gene: TRBD1; v_gene: TRBV24-1; CDR3aa: CATSDRQGVDNEQFF; CDR3nt: TGTGCCACCAGTGACCGACAGGGAGTGGACAATGAGCAGTTCTTC
j_gene: TRBJ2-7; abundance: few; d_gene: NA; v_gene: TRBV5-1; CDR3aa: CASSLFPGESEQYF; CDR3nt: TGCGCCAGCAGCTTGTTTCCAGGGGAGAGCGAGCAGTACTTC
j_gene: TRBJ2-5; abundance: few; d_gene: NA; v_gene: TRBV6-2/TRBV6-3; CDR3aa: CASSNSVETQYF; CDR3nt: TGTGCCAGCAGTAATAGCGTCGAGACCCAGTACTTC
j_gene: TRBJ2-2; abundance: few; d_gene: TRBD2; v_gene: TRBV7-7; CDR3aa: CASSGPRVAGGGELFF; CDR3nt: TGTGCCAGCAGCGGGCCGCGCGTCGCGGGGGGCGGGGAGCTGTTTTTT
j_gene: TRBJ1-2; abundance: NA; d_gene: TRBD1; v_gene: TRBV11-2; CDR3aa: CASSLPYGTGTYGYTF; CDR3nt: TGTGCCAGCAGCTTGCCTTACGGGACAGGGACCTATGGCTACACCTTC
j_gene: TRBJ1-4; abundance: many; d_gene: NA; v_gene: TRBV20-1; CDR3aa: CSAKGGPNEKLFF; CDR3nt: TGCAGTGCTAAGGGGGGTCCCAATGAAAAACTGTTTTTT
j_gene: TRBJ2-7; abundance: few; d_gene: TRBD2; v_gene: TRBV11-2; CDR3aa: CASSLSLAGGKDEQYF; CDR3nt: TGTGCCAGCAGCCTATCACTAGCGGGGGGAAAGGACGAGCAGTACTTC
j_gene: TRBJ2-3; abundance: NA; d_gene: TRBD1; v_gene: TRBV7-3; CDR3aa: CASSPQGADTQYF; CDR3nt: TGTGCCAGCAGCCCACAGGGGGCAGATACGCAGTATTTT
j_gene: TRBJ2-3; abundance: few; d_gene: NA; v_gene: TRBV24-1; CDR3aa: CATRGAATDTQYF; CDR3nt: TGTGCCACCAGGGGTGCGGCCACAGATACGCAGTATTTT
j_gene: TRBJ1-2; abundance: few; d_gene: TRBD1; v_gene: TRBV7-9; CDR3aa: CASSLGPDREGYTF; CDR3nt: TGTGCCAGCAGCTTGGGTCCCGACAGGGAGGGCTACACCTTC
j_gene: TRBJ1-1; abundance: NA; d_gene: NA; v_gene: TRBV4-1; CDR3aa: CASSQEQGSMNTEAFF; CDR3nt: TGCGCCAGCAGCCAAGAACAGGGTAGCATGAACACTGAAGCTTTCTTT
j_gene: TRBJ2-5; abundance: NA; d_gene: NA; v_gene: TRBV3-1; CDR3aa: CASSQGQSTTETQYF; CDR3nt: TGTGCCAGCAGCCAAGGGCAGTCTACGACTGAGACCCAGTACTTC
j_gene: TRBJ1-5; abundance: NA; d_gene: TRBD1; v_gene: TRBV2; CDR3aa: CASRGGQGFGHQPQHF; CDR3nt: TGTGCCAGCAGGGGCGGACAGGGTTTTGGACATCAGCCCCAGCATTTT
j_gene: TRBJ1-4; abundance: NA; d_gene: NA; v_gene: TRBV7-2; CDR3aa: CASRGFKEDEKLFF; CDR3nt: TGTGCCAGCCGAGGATTCAAGGAGGATGAAAAACTGTTTTTT
j_gene: TRBJ1-6; abundance: few; d_gene: NA; v_gene: TRBV5-1; CDR3aa: CASQGREYSPLHF; CDR3nt: TGCGCCAGCCAGGGAAGAGAGTATTCACCCCTCCACTTT
j_gene: TRBJ1-4; abundance: NA; d_gene: TRBD1; v_gene: TRBV18; CDR3aa: CASSPPGTGGEKLFF; CDR3nt: TGTGCCAGCTCACCTCCCGGGACAGGGGGTGAAAAACTGTTTTTT
j_gene: TRBJ1-6; abundance: few; d_gene: NA; v_gene: TRBV20-1; CDR3aa: CSARDGGAFFNSPLHF; CDR3nt: TGCAGTGCTAGAGATGGAGGGGCTTTTTTTAATTCACCCCTCCACTTT
j_gene: TRBJ2-3; abundance: few; d_gene: TRBD2; v_gene: TRBV19; CDR3aa: CASSISPGGSPDTQYF; CDR3nt: TGTGCCAGTAGTATAAGTCCGGGAGGAAGCCCAGATACGCAGTATTTT
j_gene: TRBJ2-5; abundance: many; d_gene: NA; v_gene: TRBV29-1; CDR3aa: CSVRVSRGVETQYF; CDR3nt: TGCAGCGTGAGGGTCTCCAGGGGCGTGGAGACCCAGTACTTC
j_gene: TRBJ1-1; abundance: NA; d_gene: TRBD1; v_gene: TRBV10-3; CDR3aa: CAISESWGQKNTEAFF; CDR3nt: TGTGCCATCAGTGAGTCTTGGGGACAGAAGAACACTGAAGCTTTCTTT
j_gene: TRBJ1-4; abundance: NA; d_gene: TRBD1; v_gene: TRBV7-9; CDR3aa: CASSPGQGESEKLFF; CDR3nt: TGTGCCAGCAGCCCCGGACAGGGTGAGAGTGAAAAACTGTTTTTT
j_gene: TRBJ2-3; abundance: few; d_gene: NA; v_gene: TRBV9; CDR3aa: CASSGGPAGGTDTQYF; CDR3nt: TGTGCCAGCAGCGGGGGGCCTGCGGGGGGCACAGATACGCAGTATTTT
j_gene: TRBJ2-5; abundance: many; d_gene: TRBD2; v_gene: TRBV5-1; CDR3aa: CASSLAIPSGTPQETQYF; CDR3nt: TGCGCCAGCAGCTTGGCCATCCCTAGCGGGACCCCCCAAGAGACCCAGTACTTC
j_gene: TRBJ2-7; abundance: few; d_gene: NA; v_gene: TRBV5-6; CDR3aa: CASSKLGRGTEQYF; CDR3nt: TGTGCCAGCAGCAAGCTGGGACGGGGTACTGAGCAGTACTTC
j_gene: TRBJ1-2; abundance: NA; d_gene: NA; v_gene: TRBV5-1; CDR3aa: CASSLDAAVGYTF; CDR3nt: TGCGCCAGCAGCTTGGACGCTGCTGTTGGCTACACCTTC
j_gene: TRBJ1-1; abundance: NA; d_gene: TRBD1; v_gene: TRBV29-1; CDR3aa: CSVEERGRGNTEAFF; CDR3nt: TGCAGCGTTGAAGAGAGGGGGCGGGGGAACACTGAAGCTTTCTTT
j_gene: TRBJ2-1; abundance: NA; d_gene: NA; v_gene: TRBV11-1; CDR3aa: CASSFMGNEQFF; CDR3nt: TGTGCCAGCAGCTTTATGGGAAATGAGCAGTTCTTC
j_gene: TRBJ1-5; abundance: few; d_gene: NA; v_gene: TRBV4-1; CDR3aa: CASNRRAQGNQPQHF; CDR3nt: TGCGCCAGCAACAGAAGGGCTCAGGGGAATCAGCCCCAGCATTTT
j_gene: TRBJ2-3; abundance: few; d_gene: TRBD2; v_gene: TRBV20-1; CDR3aa: CSARTSGVDTQYF; CDR3nt: TGCAGTGCTAGGACTAGCGGGGTCGATACGCAGTATTTT
j_gene: TRBJ1-2; abundance: few; d_gene: NA; v_gene: TRBV4-1; CDR3aa: CASSLLPAVEGYTF; CDR3nt: TGCGCCAGCAGCCTTCTCCCGGCGGTAGAGGGCTACACCTTC
j_gene: TRBJ1-2; abundance: many; d_gene: NA; v_gene: TRBV3-1; CDR3aa: CASSQRSGRPNGYTF; CDR3nt: TGTGCCAGCAGCCAAAGGTCGGGCAGACCGAATGGCTACACCTTC
j_gene: TRBJ1-6; abundance: few; d_gene: TRBD1; v_gene: TRBV20-1; CDR3aa: CSARDPGQGDSPLHF; CDR3nt: TGCAGTGCTAGAGATCCGGGACAGGGAGATTCACCCCTCCACTTT
j_gene: TRBJ1-6; abundance: few; d_gene: NA; v_gene: TRBV6-7; CDR3aa: CASRPSGGLPYNSPLHF; CDR3nt: TGTGCCAGCAGGCCAAGCGGGGGCCTACCCTATAATTCACCCCTCCACTTT
j_gene: TRBJ1-1; abundance: NA; d_gene: NA; v_gene: TRBV18; CDR3aa: CASEPLRDIEAFF; CDR3nt: TGTGCCAGCGAACCACTACGGGACATTGAAGCTTTCTTT
j_gene: TRBJ2-7; abundance: few; d_gene: TRBD2; v_gene: TRBV5-1; CDR3aa: CASSNRLAGGPDEQYF; CDR3nt: TGCGCCAGCAGCAATCGTCTAGCGGGGGGGCCGGACGAGCAGTACTTC
j_gene: TRBJ2-2; abundance: few; d_gene: NA; v_gene: TRBV6-2/TRBV6-3; CDR3aa: CASYGAGKFPGELFF; CDR3nt: TGTGCCAGCTATGGGGCAGGGAAGTTCCCCGGGGAGCTGTTTTTT
j_gene: TRBJ2-7; abundance: NA; d_gene: NA; v_gene: TRBV29-1; CDR3aa: CSVEDPPKQYF; CDR3nt: TGCAGCGTTGAAGATCCGCCAAAGCAGTACTTC
j_gene: TRBJ1-1; abundance: many; d_gene: NA; v_gene: TRBV7-9; CDR3aa: CASSPLPGTEAFF; CDR3nt: TGTGCCAGCAGCCCCCTTCCAGGCACTGAAGCTTTCTTT
j_gene: TRBJ2-7; abundance: NA; d_gene: TRBD2; v_gene: TRBV5-1; CDR3aa: CASSPNSGGDEQYF; CDR3nt: TGCGCCAGCAGCCCTAATTCCGGGGGGGACGAGCAGTACTTC
j_gene: TRBJ1-6; abundance: few; d_gene: TRBD1; v_gene: TRBV28; CDR3aa: CASSFSRQGDSPLHF; CDR3nt: TGTGCCAGCAGTTTCTCTCGACAGGGGGATAGCCCCCTCCACTTT
j_gene: TRBJ1-3; abundance: few; d_gene: NA; v_gene: TRBV7-6; CDR3aa: CASSFGGSSGNTIYF; CDR3nt: TGTGCCAGCAGCTTTGGAGGCTCCTCTGGAAACACCATATATTTT
j_gene: TRBJ2-5; abundance: many; d_gene: NA; v_gene: TRBV7-2; CDR3aa: CASVGAETQYF; CDR3nt: TGTGCCAGCGTAGGGGCGGAGACCCAGTACTTC
j_gene: TRBJ2-7; abundance: few; d_gene: NA; v_gene: TRBV6-1; CDR3aa: CASTRREGYEQYF; CDR3nt: TGTGCCAGCACCCGCCGCGAGGGCTACGAGCAGTACTTC
j_gene: TRBJ2-5; abundance: NA; d_gene: NA; v_gene: TRBV4-3; CDR3aa: CASSQERLRGETQYF; CDR3nt: TGCGCCAGCAGCCAAGAGCGACTAAGAGGAGAGACCCAGTACTTC
j_gene: TRBJ1-5; abundance: many; d_gene: NA; v_gene: TRBV20-1; CDR3aa: CSASAPGRLNQPQHF; CDR3nt: TGCAGTGCTAGTGCCCCGGGACGACTCAATCAGCCCCAGCATTTT
j_gene: TRBJ1-5; abundance: few; d_gene: NA; v_gene: TRBV6-5; CDR3aa: CASSYLARNQPQHF; CDR3nt: TGTGCCAGCAGTTACCTCGCCCGCAATCAGCCCCAGCATTTT
j_gene: TRBJ2-2; abundance: few; d_gene: NA; v_gene: TRBV4-3; CDR3aa: CASSLTGWSRLGELFF; CDR3nt: TGCGCCAGCAGCCTTACGGGGTGGTCCCGATTAGGGGAGCTGTTTTTT
j_gene: TRBJ2-7; abundance: NA; d_gene: TRBD1; v_gene: TRBV5-6; CDR3aa: CASSLIGQGARGYEQYF; CDR3nt: TGTGCCAGCAGCTTGATCGGACAGGGGGCCCGGGGCTACGAGCAGTACTTC
j_gene: TRBJ2-2; abundance: few; d_gene: TRBD1; v_gene: TRBV30; CDR3aa: CAWMPGQSFGGELFF; CDR3nt: TGTGCCTGGATGCCGGGACAGTCCTTTGGCGGGGAGCTGTTTTTT
j_gene: TRBJ1-6; abundance: NA; d_gene: NA; v_gene: TRBV13; CDR3aa: CASSPTPDEPNSPLHF; CDR3nt: TGTGCCAGCAGCCCGACGCCCGATGAACCGAATTCACCCCTCCACTTT
j_gene: TRBJ1-1; abundance: few; d_gene: NA; v_gene: TRBV12-3/TRBV12-4; CDR3aa: CASGLTGSNTEAFF; CDR3nt: TGTGCCAGCGGGTTGACAGGATCGAACACTGAAGCTTTCTTT
j_gene: TRBJ1-2; abundance: NA; d_gene: NA; v_gene: TRBV6-5; CDR3aa: CASSYSNVRGADYGYTF; CDR3nt: TGTGCCAGCAGTTACTCGAATGTACGGGGGGCTGACTATGGCTACACCTTC
j_gene: TRBJ1-1; abundance: NA; d_gene: TRBD1; v_gene: TRBV30; CDR3aa: CAIRDRVYEAFF; CDR3nt: TGTGCTATCCGGGACAGGGTGTATGAAGCTTTCTTT
j_gene: TRBJ2-1; abundance: few; d_gene: TRBD1; v_gene: TRBV19; CDR3aa: CASRPGQVFNEQLF; CDR3nt: TGTGCCAGTAGGCCGGGACAGGTGTTTAATGAGCAGCTCTTC